This T cell receptor beta chain was sequenced for a study of identical twins. In regard to this clonotype: Its specificity is unknown.

The CDR3 runs to 17 residues. V lost 0 bases to trimming and J lost 6 bases; unmatched junction nucleotides: 14. The V gene's germline CDR1 is SGHDT and CDR2 YYEEEE. TCRdb ran MiXCR on the 5' RACE reads and lists one entry per CDR3 protein. The profile shows fewer than 250,000 distinct CDR3 sequences, roughly 7% of them singletons. Study findings and constraints: Conclusions leaned on cross-sectional statistical analysis and did not track the same donors over time. Insertions ran lower in abundant cord blood beta clonotypes, though not in memory repertoires. Some out-of-frame alpha sequences were shared by twins, and these showed excess low generation probability. Zero-insertion analyses might be partly confounded by invariant T cells like MAIT and iNKT.

This same sample was also taken into another study, of yellow fever vaccine responses in identical twins.

This TCR derives from a woman aged 18-35 years in good health. The chain joins TRBV5-6 to TRBJ1-1; 7 bases map to TRBD1. The sequencing input was memory (CD45RO+) T cells sorted from blood. CDR3 nucleotides: TGTGCCAGCAGCTTGGAAATGGGGGGACAGACTTTCGCTGAAGCTTTCTTT. This codes for CASSLEMGGQTFAEAFF.